The sequence of this T cell receptor (beta chain) was determined in a study of T cell responses to AZD1222 COVID-19 vaccine. The overall study: Second doses at about 4 or about 12 weeks were pooled. Study outcomes and limitations: Among those given AZD1222, only 5 to 7 were seropositive at baseline.

Details on this clone: Its specificity is not known.

With 4 bases removed from V and 5 bases from J, the gap between germline ends came to 18 bases. Per the germline V gene, CDR1 is SGHTA and CDR2 is FQGNSA. The CDR3 contains 15 residues. Generated by immunoSEQ multiplex PCR, the TCRdb table keeps only in-frame clones and is missing some. This table has roughly 150,000 clones, approximately 91% appearing once. V is TRBV7-2 and J is TRBJ2-7; D remains unclear. This TCR was sampled from an adult in good health. The sample here was peripheral blood, taken on day 0 of AZD1222 vaccination. The CDR3 spells CASSSGPSYPHEQYF. The CDR3, as DNA: TGTGCCAGCAGCTCCGGCCCCTCATACCCCCACGAGCAGTACTTC.